This TCR beta chain was retrieved from a study of blood T cell repertoires in COVID-19. As for the study in general: COVID-19 samples collected from the United States, Italy and Spain covered acute and convalescent phases. Sample material is recorded as cDNA or gDNA derived from T cells, B-cell-depleted T cells, or PBMCs.

Per germline, CDR1 ENHRY and CDR2 SYGVKD. This CDR3 is 13 amino acids long. Trimming took off 4 bases at V and 1 base at J, with 6 bases between the two ends. Per the original methods: Scientists estimated how many nucleated cells there were by amplifying reference gene primers. Produced via immunoSEQ multiplex PCR; TCRdb's table is partial and in-frame only. Clone size and the V and J calls come from that table; the DNA yielded D and trimming. The sample contains 45,000 to 70,000 clones, 80% of which appear only once. The chain links TRBV10-3 to TRBJ2-3, with D perhaps matching TRBD2 (6 bases). Sequenced material: peripheral blood. This receptor was obtained from a man aged 55-75 years with acute or convalescent COVID-19. The CDR3, as DNA: TGTGCCATCAGTGCTAGCGGCACAGATACGCAGTATTTT. Encoded protein: CAISASGTDTQYF.